This is a list of T cell receptor beta chains from one sample in a study of T cell responses to AZD1222 COVID-19 vaccine. TCRdb's copy holds only in-frame clones and misses some; the assay was immunoSEQ multiplex PCR. The table includes 100,000 to 150,000 clones, roughly 91% detected once. The material was peripheral blood, obtained 28 days after the second AZD1222 dose. The receptors come from an adult who received the AZD1222 COVID-19 vaccine. Both conserved end residues are part of each CDR3. A D gene is named only where the DNA matches it firmly. Clone size, where shown, is once, few, many, or a class for clones that have expanded.

v_gene,d_gene,j_gene,abundance,CDR3aa,CDR3nt
TRBV11-2,-,TRBJ2-7,-,CASSSQSGLGYEQYF,TGTGCCAGCAGCTCCCAGTCGGGACTGGGCTACGAGCAGTACTTC
TRBV28,TRBD2,TRBJ2-7,-,CASSSPGLAAPRGYEQYF,TGTGCCAGCAGTTCGCCGGGACTAGCGGCGCCCAGGGGCTACGAGCAGTACTTC
TRBV19,-,TRBJ1-3,-,CASSWPRDGTSGNTIYF,TGTGCCAGTAGTTGGCCCCGGGACGGCACCTCTGGAAACACCATATATTTT
TRBV7-2,TRBD1,TRBJ1-3,once,CASSLAQGGQAGNTIYF,TGTGCCAGCAGCTTAGCGCAGGGGGGGCAGGCGGGAAACACCATATATTTT
TRBV5-6,TRBD1,TRBJ2-7,-,CASSLGTGYSYEQYF,TGTGCCAGCAGCTTGGGGACAGGATACTCCTACGAGCAGTACTTC
TRBV18,-,TRBJ1-1,-,CASSPGLVIGTEAFF,TGTGCCAGCTCCCCTGGCTTGGTAATAGGCACTGAAGCTTTCTTT
TRBV18,TRBD2,TRBJ2-2,-,CASSPLLAGESGELFF,TGTGCCAGCTCACCCTTACTAGCGGGAGAGTCCGGGGAGCTGTTTTTT
TRBV30,-,TRBJ1-2,-,CACHKGVTPYGYTF,TGTGCCTGTCATAAGGGTGTGACCCCATATGGCTACACCTTC
TRBV6-5,-,TRBJ2-2,-,CASRTTGQRTGELFF,TGTGCCAGCCGAACTACGGGACAACGCACCGGGGAGCTGTTTTTT
TRBV19,-,TRBJ1-3,-,CASSLTPRPAGNTIYF,TGTGCCAGTAGCTTAACCCCTCGGCCGGCTGGAAACACCATATATTTT
TRBV6-5,-,TRBJ2-1,-,CASKAGLEQFF,TGTGCCAGCAAGGCGGGTCTTGAGCAGTTCTTC
TRBV13,-,TRBJ2-7,-,CASSSPGRAREQYF,TGTGCCAGCAGCTCGCCGGGCCGGGCGCGGGAGCAGTACTTC
TRBV2,TRBD1,TRBJ1-5,-,CASKYLTGGNQPQHF,TGTGCCAGCAAATACTTGACAGGGGGCAATCAGCCCCAGCATTTT
TRBV5-1,-,TRBJ2-7,once,CASIPGQGRAYEQYF,TGCGCCAGCATCCCGGGCCAGGGCAGAGCCTACGAGCAGTACTTC